The 7 T cell receptor beta chains below come from one sample, sequenced in a study of Ad26.COV2.S vaccination and SARS-CoV-2 variants. Repertoires were generated with immunoSEQ multiplex PCR, while TCRdb's copy carries only in-frame clones and drops some. In the table there are about 87,000 clones, approximately 82% of which are singletons. The sequences come from peripheral blood, collected after recovery from COVID-19. The receptors here all came from a human donor who had recovered from COVID-19.

This clone was detected only once. The chain recombines TRBV28 with TRBJ1-1, with D unresolved. This CDR3 comprises 15 residues. Looked up from germline, CDR1 is MDHEN and CDR2 is SYDVKM. The germline V and J ends were trimmed by 6 bases and 2 bases, with 16 bases remaining between them. The CDR3 DNA follows: TGTGCCAGCAGGGCAGTGTCGCCTATTAACACTGAAGCTTTCTTT. Its translation is CASRAVSPINTEAFF.

V is TRBV11-2 and J is TRBJ2-7; D remains ambiguous. This CDR3 is 13 amino acids long. CDR1 is SGHAT and CDR2 is FQNNGV in the germline V gene. With 3 bases removed from V and 0 bases from J, the gap between germline ends came to 6 bases. The CDR3 protein is CASSLGPSYEQYF. The CDR3 DNA sequence: TGTGCCAGCAGCTTGGGCCCCTCCTACGAGCAGTACTTC. Combining the CDR3 with reference TRBV11-2 and TRBJ2-7 gives the whole variable domain EAGVAQSPRYKIIEKRQSVAFWCNPISGHATLYWYQQILGQGPKLLIQFQNNGVVDDSQLPKDRFSAERLKGVDSTLKIQPAKLEDSAVYLCASSLGPSYEQYFGPGTRLTVT.

The gene calls are TRBV28 and TRBJ1-6, with 10 bases identical to TRBD1. The length of the CDR3 is 15 residues. Germline V gene lookup returns CDR1 MDHEN and CDR2 SYDVKM. Unmatched junction bases numbered 8, after V lost 5 bases and J lost 10 bases. The CDR3 protein is CASSPPGQGRSPLHF. In DNA form, the CDR3 reads TGTGCCAGCAGTCCTCCGGGACAGGGGCGGTCACCCCTCCACTTT.

This clone has only one observation. The V and J genes are TRBV7-9 and TRBJ1-1; D remains ambiguous. The CDR3 covers 11 residues. Germline CDR1 reads SEHNR; CDR2 reads FQNEAQ (reference sequence). The germline V and J ends were trimmed by 4 bases and 10 bases, with 10 bases remaining between them. CDR3 protein: CASSSRVGAFF. CDR3 coding DNA: TGTGCCAGCAGCTCTCGGGTGGGAGCTTTCTTT.

V usage is TRBV5-6 and J usage is TRBJ2-7, with D possibly being TRBD1 (6 bases). The CDR3 has 16 amino acids. Germline CDR1 and CDR2: SGHDT and YYEEEE. V was trimmed by 0 bases and J by 2 bases, leaving 15 bases between them. The CDR3 DNA reads as TGTGCCAGCAGCTTGGGTGCGGACAGCGATACCTACGAGCAGTACTTC. Translated, it gives CASSLGADSDTYEQYF.

The rearrangement uses TRBV19 and TRBJ1-4, with 7 bases aligning to TRBD1. CDR1 and CDR2 from the germline V gene are LNHDA and SQIVND (reference sequence). CDR3 length equals 16 residues. J gave up 6 bases and V 8 bases, and 15 bases lay outside the gene matches. The CDR3 DNA is TGTGCCAGTGCGGGACAGCATAGTCGTCGGGATGAAAAACTGTTTTTT. Translation: CASAGQHSRRDEKLFF.

V and J are TRBV28 and TRBJ1-4, with unresolved D. V shed 4 bases and J shed 4 bases, with 16 bases lying between them. CDR3 size: 16 residues. In germline, CDR1 is MDHEN, CDR2 SYDVKM. CDR3 nucleotide sequence: TGTGCCAGCAGTTCTCTACGATCCGGAAATAATGAAAAACTGTTTTTT. It specifies CASSSLRSGNNEKLFF.